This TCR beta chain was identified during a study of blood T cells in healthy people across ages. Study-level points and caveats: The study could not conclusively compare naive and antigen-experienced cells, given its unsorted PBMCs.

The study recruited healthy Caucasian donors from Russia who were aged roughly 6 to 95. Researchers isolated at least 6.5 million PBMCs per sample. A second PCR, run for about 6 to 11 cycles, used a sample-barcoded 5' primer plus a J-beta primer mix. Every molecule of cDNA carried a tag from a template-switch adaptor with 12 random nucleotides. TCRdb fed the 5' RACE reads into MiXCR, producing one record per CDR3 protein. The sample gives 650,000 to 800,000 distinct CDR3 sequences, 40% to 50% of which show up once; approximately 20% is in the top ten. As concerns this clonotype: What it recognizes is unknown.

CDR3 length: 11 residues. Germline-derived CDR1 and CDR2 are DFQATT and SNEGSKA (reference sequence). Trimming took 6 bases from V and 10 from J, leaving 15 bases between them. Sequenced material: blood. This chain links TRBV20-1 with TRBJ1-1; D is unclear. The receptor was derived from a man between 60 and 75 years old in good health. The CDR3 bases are TGCAGTGCCAGGATCCGGGGTGTAGCTTTCTTT. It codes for CSARIRGVAFF.